What follows are 17 T cell receptor beta chains derived from one specimen sequenced in a study of T cells in Graves' hyperthyroidism and ophthalmopathy. Amplification of TCR beta CDR3 regions used RNA as the template. First-round RT-PCR with HTBI primers amplified the TCR CDR3 region. One entry per CDR3 protein results from TCRdb running MiXCR on the multiplex PCR reads. The sample records about 710,000 distinct CDR3 sequences, about 15% being singletons. The sequencing sample was made of blood. Every receptor here comes from a man aged 18-30 years with Graves' hyperthyroidism.

This clonotype was detected only a few times. V usage is TRBV6-2 or TRBV6-3 and J usage is TRBJ2-1; 9 positions agree with TRBD1. After removal of 0 bases from V and 9 bases from J, the junction contained 6 bases not matched to a gene. Germline CDR1 is MNHEY and CDR2 is SVGEGT. This CDR3 is built from 15 residues. CDR3 bases: TGTGCCAGCAGTTACTCGGGACAGGGCCGGGGTGAGCAGTTCTTC. Its translation is CASSYSGQGRGEQFF.

This clonotype was seen at least ten times. The genes are TRBV12-5 and TRBJ1-1; TRBD1 agrees at 11 bases. CDR1 is LGHNT, CDR2 FRNRAP, per germline. Losses at the gene ends were 9 bases for V and 5 bases for J; bases not matched to a gene: 20. The CDR3 totals 18 residues. The CDR3 DNA sequence: TGTGCTAGCCTCCTATCCGGGACAGGGGGTTACGAGGGAACTGAAGCTTTCTTT. Translating it yields CASLLSGTGGYEGTEAFF.

This clonotype has just a few counts. Just one base apart from a much larger clone, this may be a read error. The CDR3 sequence is CAMNRGQSTEASF. For the CDR3, the DNA is TGTGCCATGAACAGGGGGCAGAGCACTGAAGCTTCCTTT. The chain is built from TRBV2 and TRBJ1-1, with 9 bases identical to TRBD1. The CDR3 totals 13 residues. Germline CDR1 is SNHLY and CDR2 is FYNNEI.

This rearrangement joins TRBV3-1 to TRBJ2-2; D call uncertain. V was pared by 4 bases and J by 6 bases, with 15 bases between. The CDR3 length is 15 residues. The V gene's germline CDR1 is LGHDT and CDR2 YNNKEL (reference sequence). CDR3 in DNA: TGTGCCAGCAGCCCGGAGCCAAGGGCGGCCGGGGAGCTGTTTTTT. Protein: CASSPEPRAAGELFF. Together with reference TRBV3-1 and TRBJ2-2, the CDR3 gives the full variable domain: DTAVSQTPKYLVTQMGNDKSIKCEQNLGHDTMYWYKQDSKKFLKIMFSYNNKELIINETVPNRFSPKSPDKAHLNLHINSLELGDSAVYFCASSPEPRAAGELFFGEGSRLTVL.

Ten or more counts support this clonotype. J is TRBJ2-3 and V is TRBV18; 8 nucleotides match TRBD2. Trimming cost V 2 bases and J 4 bases; bases outside gene matches: 5. Germline V gene sequence: CDR1 KGHSH, CDR2 LQKENI. This CDR3 region has 15 residues. The CDR3 DNA follows: TGTGCCAGCTCACCATCGAGACTAGCGCCAGATACGCAGTATTTT. Translation gives CASSPSRLAPDTQYF.

This clonotype was seen a single time. This chain joins TRBV12-5 and TRBJ2-2; 10 bases align to TRBD1. The CDR3 totals 17 residues. The V gene's germline CDR1 is LGHNT and CDR2 FRNRAP. The V segment lost 4 bases and the J segment 1 base; nucleotides outside the gene matches: 6. CDR3 in amino acids: CASGSPRDRGNTGELFF. For the CDR3, the DNA is TGTGCTAGTGGTTCCCCCCGGGACAGGGGGAACACCGGGGAGCTGTTTTTT.

On this clonotype: This may be a read error: a much more frequent sequence differs by one nucleotide. The chain links TRBV10-3 to TRBJ2-3, with TRBD2 identical over 8 bases. The CDR3 runs 18 residues. Germline CDR1 ENHRY, CDR2 SYGVKD. V lost 3 bases, J lost 3 bases, and 14 bases stayed unmatched. CDR3: CAISDGCSSGSRTDTQYF. For the CDR3, the DNA is TGTGCCATCAGTGACGGCTGTTCCAGCGGGAGCCGAACAGATACGCAGTATTTT.

This clonotype was observed once. This CDR3 reads CASSPSGSGDEQFF. CDR3 DNA sequence: TGTGCCAGCAGCCCTAGCGGGAGTGGAGATGAGCAGTTCTTC. The chain uses TRBV9 and TRBJ2-1, with TRBD2 matching 10 bases. The CDR3 spans 14 residues. J was trimmed by 8 bases and V by 4 bases; bases with no gene match: 6. CDR1 SGDLS and CDR2 YYNGEE come from the germline V gene.

This chain uses TRBV5-4 with TRBJ2-3; no definite D call. CDR1 is SGHNT and CDR2 is YYREEE in the germline V gene (reference sequence). There are 17 residues in the CDR3. Trimming took off 4 bases at V and 2 bases at J, with 20 bases between the two ends. Written as DNA, the CDR3 is TGTGCCAGCAGCCTAACCTTTATTGGCGGAAACACAGATACGCAGTATTTT. It is translated as CASSLTFIGGNTDTQYF.

The chain is built from TRBV4-1 and TRBJ1-1; D unclear. CDR3 length equals 16 residues. V was cut by 8 bases and J by 0 bases, with 19 bases left in between. Germline V gene lookup returns CDR1 MGHRA and CDR2 YSYEKL. CDR3 coding DNA: TGCGCCAGCCGATCCCGGAGACGGCCGATGAACACTGAAGCTTTCTTT. Residues: CASRSRRRPMNTEAFF.

In its sample, this clonotype was seen many times. The chain links TRBV6-1 to TRBJ2-7; 9 bases are shared with TRBD2. Germline CDR1 MNHNS, CDR2 SASEGT. The length of the CDR3 is 13 residues. V dropped 6 bases and J dropped 4; count of bases not matched to a gene: 4. Here the CDR3 reads CASSRTSEYEQYF. CDR3 sequence (DNA): TGTGCCAGCAGCAGGACTAGCGAGTACGAGCAGTACTTC.

This clonotype was observed at least ten times. Written as DNA, the CDR3 is TGCAGCGTACCCTCGGGCCTGGGAACTGAAGCTTTCTTT. Its protein is CSVPSGLGTEAFF. The rearrangement uses TRBV29-1 and TRBJ1-1; no firm D call. V was clipped by 6 bases and J by 5 bases, with 16 bases between them. Germline CDR1 and CDR2: SQVTM and ANQGSEA. This CDR3 is built from 13 residues. Full variable domain (outside the CDR3, taken from reference TRBV29-1 and TRBJ1-1): SAVISQKPSRDICQRGTSLTIQCQVDSQVTMMFWYRQQPGQSLTLIATANQGSEATYESGFVIDKFPISRPNLTFSTLTVSNMSPEDSSIYLCSVPSGLGTEAFFGQGTRLTVV.

This clonotype was counted between two and nine times. The chain is built from TRBV6-2 or TRBV6-3 and TRBJ2-7; TRBD1 agrees at 10 bases. The CDR3 has 15 amino acids. Germline trimming cut 6 bases from V and 6 bases from J; bases unmatched to any gene: 11. Germline-derived CDR1 and CDR2 are MNHEY and SVGEGT. CDR3 in amino acids: CASRPHGQGVAEQYF. In DNA form, the CDR3 reads TGTGCCAGCAGACCTCACGGACAGGGGGTCGCCGAGCAGTACTTC.

The V call is TRBV20-1, the J call TRBJ1-5, with a weak D call TRBD1 (6 bases). The V gene lost 6 bases and the J gene lost 3 bases, with 12 bases spanning the gap. The CDR3 totals 13 residues. Per germline, CDR1 DFQATT and CDR2 SNEGSKA (reference sequence). For the CDR3, the DNA is TGCAGTGCCTCGGGACACCCCAATCAGCCCCAGCATTTT. It specifies CSASGHPNQPQHF.

The sample holds many counts of this clonotype. The genes are TRBV20-1 and TRBJ2-1, with TRBD2 matching 7 bases. The CDR3 is made up of 14 amino acids. Germline V lookup: CDR1 DFQATT, CDR2 SNEGSKA (reference sequence). The trim removed 1 base at V and 8 bases at J, leaving 8 bases unmatched. CDR3 sequence: CSARVSGRADEQFF. DNA of the CDR3: TGCAGTGCTAGAGTTAGTGGGAGGGCCGATGAGCAGTTCTTC.

This clonotype occurred many times. The chain employs TRBV20-1 and TRBJ2-1; 8 bases line up with TRBD2. Germline loops: CDR1 DFQATT, CDR2 SNEGSKA (reference sequence). V lost 6 bases and J lost 8; bases outside the gene matches: 12. The CDR3 is 14 residues long. The CDR3 region has the DNA TGCAGTGCCCCTGGTATTGCGGGAGGTGATGAGCAGTTCTTC. Its translation: CSAPGIAGGDEQFF.

This clonotype was picked up many times. The chain recombines TRBV30 with TRBJ1-2, with TRBD1 matching over 9 bases. The V and J ends lost 3 bases and 0 bases, in that order; junction bases with no gene match: 2. This CDR3 spans 14 amino acids. Per germline, CDR1 GTSNPN and CDR2 SVGIG (reference sequence). For the CDR3, the DNA is TGTGCCTGGAGCTGGACAGGGGCTAACTATGGCTACACCTTC. Protein: CAWSWTGANYGYTF. The whole variable domain, remainder taken from reference TRBV30 and TRBJ1-2, is SQTIHQWPATLVQPVGSPLSLECTVEGTSNPNLYWYRQAAGRGLQLLFYSVGIGQISSEVPQNLSASRPQDRQFILSSKKLLLSDSGFYLCAWSWTGANYGYTFGSGTRLTVV.